Below are 17 T cell receptor beta chains sequenced from a single sample in a study of breast tumors, draining lymph nodes, adjacent tissues. Axillary draining lymph nodes of breast cancer patients supplied the node samples. TCRdb reanalysed the multiplex PCR reads using MiXCR and keeps one entry per CDR3 protein. The table shows 150,000 to 200,000 distinct CDR3 sequences, with about 32% occurring only once. Specimen: axillary lymph node tissue. The receptors stem from a female donor with breast cancer. Some clones in this sample may be carry-over from other donors' samples.

This clonotype was found many times. The chain couples TRBV12-3 or TRBV12-4 to TRBJ2-1; 12 bases fit TRBD2. Losses at the gene ends were 3 bases for V and 8 bases for J; bases not matched to a gene: 11. This CDR3 is built from 17 residues. This CDR3 reads CASSLWLAGGRRDEQFF. The CDR3 region has the DNA TGTGCCAGCAGTTTGTGGCTAGCGGGGGGGCGCAGAGATGAGCAGTTCTTC.

This clonotype was seen ten or more times. The chain links TRBV11-2 to TRBJ1-2; weak D call: TRBD1 (6 bases). V was trimmed by 5 bases and J by 5 bases, leaving 18 bases between them. The CDR3 has 15 amino acids. Per germline, CDR1 SGHAT and CDR2 FQNNGV. In nucleotides, the CDR3 is TGTGCCAGCAGCCCATCATTAGGACAGACATATGGCTACACCTTC. Encoded protein: CASSPSLGQTYGYTF. The full variable domain, with the rest looked up from reference TRBV11-2 and TRBJ1-2, is EAGVAQSPRYKIIEKRQSVAFWCNPISGHATLYWYQQILGQGPKLLIQFQNNGVVDDSQLPKDRFSAERLKGVDSTLKIQPAKLEDSAVYLCASSPSLGQTYGYTFGSGTRLTVV.

This clonotype was detected many times. The CDR3 loop is CASSLKHHSQETQYF. The CDR3 DNA sequence: TGTGCCAGCAGCTTAAAACACCACTCCCAAGAGACCCAGTACTTC. The rearrangement links TRBV11-2 to TRBJ2-5, with unresolved D. This CDR3 spans 15 amino acids. Looked up from germline, CDR1 is SGHAT and CDR2 is FQNNGV. V was pared by 2 bases and J by 1 base, with 11 bases between.

In DNA, the CDR3 is TGCGCCAGCAGTGAAGTAGGCCTAATTCCCGCTTTCTTT. Translating gives CASSEVGLIPAFF. This chain uses TRBV10-1 with TRBJ1-1; D is undetermined. This CDR3 has 13 residues. Between the trimmed V and J ends, which lost 3 bases and 11 bases, there was a span of 16 bases. Germline V gene sequence: CDR1 WNHNN, CDR2 SYGVQD (reference sequence).

On this clonotype: Just one base apart from a much larger clone, this may be a read error. This sequence joins TRBV5-6 and TRBJ1-4; D is uncertain. Trimming shortened V by 2 bases and J by 5 bases, and 16 bases separated the two germline ends. The germline V gene encodes CDR1 SGHDT and CDR2 YYEEEE. The CDR3 totals 16 residues. CDR3: CASSFATAAPNEKLFF. The CDR3 DNA sequence: TGTGCCAGCAGCTTTGCTACAGCGGCGCCCAATGAAAAACTGTTTTTT.

This clonotype was observed once. The chain uses TRBV10-3 and TRBJ2-6; possible D gene TRBD2, 5 bases. The V end was cut by 5 bases, the J end by 4 bases, with 6 bases between. The CDR3 has 13 amino acids. Per germline, CDR1 ENHRY and CDR2 SYGVKD. The CDR3 protein is CAISKRGANVLTF. The DNA for the CDR3 is TGTGCCATCAGTAAGCGGGGGGCCAACGTCCTGACTTTC.

This clonotype has at least ten counts. CDR3 amino acids: CASSYSGSRADTQYF. Written as DNA, the CDR3 is TGTGCCAGCAGCTATAGCGGGTCCCGCGCAGATACGCAGTATTTT. The rearrangement joins TRBV11-2 to TRBJ2-3; 7 positions agree with TRBD2. Germline CDR1 and CDR2: SGHAT and FQNNGV. This CDR3 comprises 15 residues. J lost 4 bases, V lost 4 bases, and 8 bases had no gene match.

This clonotype was counted only a few times. V and J are TRBV7-6 and TRBJ1-1; tentatively, D is TRBD1 (6 bases). Per germline, CDR1 SGHVS and CDR2 FNYEAQ. V lost 6 bases, J lost 4 bases, and 15 bases lay in between. This CDR3 is built from 14 residues. CDR3 bases: TGTGCCAGCAGGTTACAGGGTCAGGGCACTGAAGCTTTCTTT. Translation gives CASRLQGQGTEAFF.

Concerning this clonotype itself: This sequence may be a read error, since a much larger clone differs from it by one base. The rearrangement uses TRBV5-4 and TRBJ2-1, with TRBD1 matching 10 bases. The CDR3 is 14 residues long. V gave up 4 bases and J gave up 5 bases; unmatched junction bases: 3. Germline loops: CDR1 SGHNT, CDR2 YYREEE (reference sequence). The CDR3 region has the DNA TGTGCCAGCAGCCGGGACAGGGGAAACAATGAGCAGTTCTTC. Translated, it gives CASSRDRGNNEQFF.

At least ten counts were recorded for this clonotype. The chain couples TRBV2 to TRBJ2-2; 7 bases are a match to TRBD1. The CDR3 has 14 residues. Germline V gene lookup returns CDR1 SNHLY and CDR2 FYNNEI. With 10 bases clipped from V and 2 bases from J, the junction kept 7 bases outside the gene matches. Here the CDR3 reads CATYRDRNTGELFF. CDR3 nucleotide sequence: TGTGCCACTTACCGGGACAGAAACACCGGGGAGCTGTTTTTT.

The chain carries TRBV2 and TRBJ2-2, with 9 bases matching TRBD1. The V gene end was trimmed by 8 bases and the J gene end by 5 bases; junction bases not matched to a gene: 12. The CDR3 runs to 16 residues. Germline lookup yields CDR1 SNHLY and CDR2 FYNNEI. The CDR3 protein is CASSGTGQGRTGELFF. The CDR3 region has the DNA TGTGCCAGCTCCGGCACTGGACAGGGGAGGACCGGGGAGCTGTTTTTT.

The table lists this clonotype with many counts. The chain carries TRBV20-1 and TRBJ2-1; 7 bases line up with TRBD2. CDR3 size: 15 residues. V lost 0 bases to trimming and J lost 3 bases; unmatched junction nucleotides: 5. Germline CDR1 is DFQATT and CDR2 is SNEGSKA (reference sequence). The DNA of the CDR3 is TGCAGTGCTAGAGATTCGGGGAGGGTCTACAATGAGCAGTTCTTC. Translating gives CSARDSGRVYNEQFF.

In its sample, this clonotype was seen many times. The chain uses TRBV18 and TRBJ1-6; D may be TRBD1 (5 bases). Germline V gene data show CDR1 as KGHSH and CDR2 as LQKENI. Trimming took 2 bases from V and 6 from J, leaving 8 bases between them. The CDR3 is made up of 14 amino acids. CDR3 residues: CASSPWDRNSPLHF. CDR3 nucleotides: TGTGCCAGCTCACCATGGGACCGTAATTCACCCCTCCACTTT.

This clonotype was seen more than once but under ten times. The chain carries TRBV20-1 and TRBJ1-5; possible D gene TRBD1, 5 bases. Germline CDR1 is DFQATT and CDR2 is SNEGSKA (reference sequence). V lost 0 bases to trimming and J lost 4 bases, with 22 bases between them. This CDR3 is 18 amino acids long. CDR3 nucleotide sequence: TGCAGTGCTAGAGATCTCAGGAAGGGGTCGTTTGGAAATCAGCCCCAGCATTTT. Its protein product is CSARDLRKGSFGNQPQHF.

The V call is TRBV7-9, the J call TRBJ2-3; D is uncertain. Trimming removed 3 bases from V and 12 bases from J, with 13 bases in between. Germline CDR1 SEHNR, CDR2 FQNEAQ (reference sequence). CDR3 size: 12 residues. The CDR3 region has the DNA TGTGCCAGCAGCTTCAAGCAAGAGACCCAGTATTTT. This gives the protein CASSFKQETQYF.

Note on this clonotype: This could be a read error, since a much larger clone is one nucleotide away. This chain connects TRBV11-2 to TRBJ2-1; D remains ambiguous. The CDR3 contains 13 residues. The V end lost 0 bases, the J end lost 8 bases, and 8 bases lay between the germline ends. Germline V lookup: CDR1 SGHAT, CDR2 FQNNGV. For the CDR3, the DNA is TGTGCCAGCAGCTTAGAGGGGTTCTATGAGCAGTTCTTC. It yields the protein CASSLEGFYEQFF.

This clonotype was seen many times. The chain uses TRBV7-8 and TRBJ2-1; tentative D call: TRBD1 (5 bases). The CDR3 sequence is 12 residues long. V lost 4 bases and J lost 10, with 11 bases in between. The germline V gene has CDR1 SGHVS and CDR2 FQNEAQ. CDR3 nucleotides: TGTGCCAGCAGCTCCAGGGCGCGCGAGCAGTTCTTC. Protein product: CASSSRAREQFF.